The 2 T cell receptor beta chains presented below share a single source sample, sequenced in a study of blood T cell repertoires in COVID-19. Repertoires were generated with immunoSEQ multiplex PCR, while TCRdb's copy carries only in-frame clones and drops some. The sample gives about 220,000 clones, over 80% of which show up once; roughly 6.2% is in the top ten. Sample: PBMCs or T cells enriched from blood (not recorded which). These receptors all stem from a woman aged 35 to 49 who had recovered from COVID-19.

The rearrangement uses TRBV7-8 and TRBJ1-4; 11 bases match TRBD1. Germline V CDR1 and CDR2: SGHVS, FQNEAQ. The J segment lost 6 bases and the V segment lost 7 bases, leaving 7 bases of the junction unmatched. CDR3 size: 15 residues. CDR3 sequence reads: CASTRRGQGDEKLFF. CDR3 nucleotides: TGTGCCAGCACCCGGCGGGGACAGGGGGATGAAAAACTGTTTTTT.

The chain has TRBV19 and TRBJ2-1; TRBD2 aligns across 9 bases. The CDR3 runs to 16 residues. V was clipped by 3 bases and J by 10 bases; unmatched bases: 13. The V gene's germline CDR1 is LNHDA and CDR2 SQIVND (reference sequence). The CDR3 coding sequence is TGTGCCAGTAGTATTTACCCGAGCGGGAGGTATATGGAGCAGTTCTTC. Translated: CASSIYPSGRYMEQFF. Full variable domain (outside the CDR3, taken from reference TRBV19 and TRBJ2-1): DGGITQSPKYLFRKEGQNVTLSCEQNLNHDAMYWYRQDPGQGLRLIYYSQIVNDFQKGDIAEGYSVSREKKESFPLTVTSAQKNPTAFYLCASSIYPSGRYMEQFFGPGTRLTVL.